The clone carrying this T cell receptor (beta chain) was seen more than once but under ten times. The CDR3 loop spans 15 amino acids. V was pared by 5 bases and J by 9 bases, with 13 bases of the junction left unmatched. Germline CDR1 reads SGHTA; CDR2 reads FQGNSA. This specimen comes from a study of blood T cell repertoires in COVID-19. Assay: immunoSEQ multiplex PCR; the TCRdb copy retains only in-frame clones and omits some. The sample includes around 280,000 clones, about 90% seen only once; the top ten take about 2.2%. The chain employs TRBV7-2 and TRBJ2-4, with 7 bases lining up with TRBD2. The source is a woman in her 30s who had recovered from COVID-19. Sequencing was carried out using peripheral blood. The CDR3 bases are TGTGCCAGCAGCACCCGTAGCGGGTACCAGGGCATTCAGTACTTC. Translated: CASSTRSGYQGIQYF.